These 32 T cell receptor beta chains were sequenced from one sample in a study of CD8+ T cells in alopecia areata. Documented treatment: oral pan-JAK inhibitor, 5-10 mg twice daily. Isolated RNA was reverse transcribed into cDNA used as the sequencing template. The data were produced by immunoSEQ multiplex PCR, yet TCRdb's version contains in-frame clones alone and is incomplete. Among about 200,000 clones, 60% were seen once, and the ten largest hold 0.95% to 1.1%. The sample was CD4+ T cells sorted from blood, taken at week 24, from a patient treated with tofacitinib. The receptor source for this set is a human donor with alopecia areata.

The V call is TRBV2, the J call TRBJ1-1; a possible D gene is TRBD1 (5 bases). Germline CDR1 SNHLY, CDR2 FYNNEI. The CDR3 spans 14 residues. Trimming removed 6 bases at V and 4 bases at J, with 15 bases between. The chain's CDR3 is CASSAQGSSTEAFF. DNA for the CDR3: TGTGCCAGCAGCGCCCAGGGATCGAGCACTGAAGCTTTCTTT. The entire variable domain, with the rest obtained from reference TRBV2 and TRBJ1-1, is as follows: EPEVTQTPSHQVTQMGQEVILRCVPISNHLYFYWYRQILGQKVEFLVSFYNNEISEKSEIFDDQFSVERPDGSNFTLKIRSTKLEDSAMYFCASSAQGSSTEAFFGQGTRLTVV.

The genes are TRBV11-2 and TRBJ2-3; 10 bases agree with TRBD1. V shed 1 base, J shed 5 bases, and the junction held 3 bases outside the gene matches. The CDR3 has 15 amino acids. Germline assignment: CDR1 SGHAT and CDR2 FQNNGV. CDR3 sequence: CASSLGDRGIDTQYF. Here the CDR3 DNA reads TGTGCCAGCAGCTTAGGGGACAGGGGAATAGATACGCAGTATTTT.

V usage is TRBV5-1 and J usage is TRBJ2-1, with 9 bases fitting TRBD1. The germline V gene has CDR1 SGHRS and CDR2 YFSETQ. Losses at the gene ends were 0 bases for V and 9 bases for J; bases not matched to a gene: 7. The CDR3 covers 15 residues. The CDR3 loop reads CASSLVGTGSSEQFF. DNA for the CDR3: TGCGCCAGCAGCTTGGTGGGGACAGGGTCTAGTGAGCAGTTCTTC.

A few counts support this clone. The V gene is TRBV6-5, the J gene TRBJ1-1; 9 bases are a match to TRBD1. Germline V CDR1 and CDR2: MNHEY, SVGAGI. V gave up 6 bases and J gave up 3 bases; unmatched junction bases: 5. The CDR3 length is 14 residues. CDR3 coding DNA: TGTGCCAGCAGACGCCGGACAGGGGACACTGAAGCTTTCTTT. Translating it yields CASRRRTGDTEAFF.

J is TRBJ2-4 and V is TRBV27, with 15 bases identical to TRBD2. There are 20 residues in the CDR3. V shed 5 bases, J shed 7 bases, and the junction held 18 bases outside the gene matches. In germline, CDR1 is MNHEY, CDR2 SMNVEV (reference sequence). The CDR3: CASSPRRTSGGAGAQNIQYF. The CDR3 DNA sequence: TGTGCCAGCAGTCCCCGGAGGACTAGCGGGGGGGCCGGTGCCCAGAACATTCAGTACTTC.

V and J are TRBV10-3 and TRBJ1-2; no definite D call. This CDR3 has 13 residues. Germline CDR1 and CDR2: ENHRY and SYGVKD. Trimming took 10 bases from V and 0 from J, leaving 12 bases between them. CDR3 loop: CASVGLANYGYTF. The CDR3 DNA reads as TGTGCCAGCGTAGGACTGGCTAACTATGGCTACACCTTC.

V and J are TRBV25-1 and TRBJ2-7; 9 bases align to TRBD1. Losses at the gene ends were 4 bases for V and 3 bases for J; bases not matched to a gene: 10. This CDR3 region has 16 residues. Germline V lookup: CDR1 MGHDK, CDR2 SYGVNS. As DNA, the CDR3 is TGTGCCAGCAGTGTACAACCGGGACAGGGACTCTACGAGCAGTACTTC. Its protein is CASSVQPGQGLYEQYF.

The chain employs TRBV29-1 and TRBJ1-2; the D is unclear. Deletions cut 7 bases from V and 0 bases from J, with 9 bases between. Germline loops: CDR1 SQVTM, CDR2 ANQGSEA. The CDR3 consists of 12 residues. The CDR3 region is CSASNSNYGYTF. The CDR3 nucleotides are TGCAGCGCCTCGAACTCTAACTATGGCTACACCTTC.

The genes are TRBV5-4 and TRBJ2-6; D is possibly TRBD1 (5 bases). The CDR3 is 13 amino acids. Germline loops: CDR1 SGHNT, CDR2 YYREEE (reference sequence). V lost 4 bases to trimming and J lost 11 bases, with 13 bases between them. CDR3 in DNA: TGTGCCAGCAGCATCCAGGGTCCAGACGTCCTGACTTTC. Translating gives CASSIQGPDVLTF.

This chain links TRBV19 with TRBJ1-2; D call uncertain. CDR1 is LNHDA, CDR2 SQIVND, per germline (reference sequence). This CDR3 comprises 19 residues. Trimming stripped 3 bases from V and 0 bases from J, with 23 bases between. The CDR3 sequence: CASSIRHNFNLRTNYGYTF. Here the CDR3 DNA reads TGTGCCAGTAGTATCCGGCACAATTTTAACCTACGGACTAACTATGGCTACACCTTC.

The chain combines TRBV5-1 with TRBJ1-2, with D possibly TRBD1 on 5 matching bases. The germline V and J ends were trimmed by 0 bases and 3 bases, with 9 bases remaining between them. This CDR3 region has 14 residues. Germline loops: CDR1 SGHRS, CDR2 YFSETQ. The CDR3 coding sequence is TGCGCCAGCAGCTTGGAGGGACCACACTATGGCTACACCTTC. Translation: CASSLEGPHYGYTF.

The rearrangement uses TRBV4-3 and TRBJ1-1; a possible D gene is TRBD1 (5 bases). Germline V gene lookup returns CDR1 LGHNA and CDR2 YSLEER. The V and J ends lost 2 bases and 0 bases respectively, with 10 bases between them. This CDR3 has 15 residues. The CDR3 is CASSQQGPLNTEAFF. The CDR3 region has the DNA TGCGCCAGCAGCCAACAGGGCCCATTGAACACTGAAGCTTTCTTT.

This chain uses TRBV9 with TRBJ2-7, with unresolved D. Trimming removed 0 bases at V and 2 bases at J, with 9 bases between. CDR1 and CDR2 (germline): SGDLS, YYNGEE. The length of the CDR3 is 14 residues. The CDR3 DNA sequence: TGTGCCAGCAGCGTAGGTCAGGCCGCCTACGAGCAGTACTTC. It encodes CASSVGQAAYEQYF.

The V call is TRBV19, the J call TRBJ2-7; 8 bases are a match to TRBD1. The CDR3 is 12 amino acids. Germline CDR1 reads LNHDA; CDR2 reads SQIVND (reference sequence). V shed 6 bases and J 5 bases; nucleotides not matched to a gene: 3. The CDR3 nucleotides are TGTGCCAGTAGCCCGACAGGGGACGAGCAGTACTTC. Translated, it gives CASSPTGDEQYF.

This sequence joins TRBV2 and TRBJ2-6; no clear D. CDR1 SNHLY and CDR2 FYNNEI come from the germline V gene. The CDR3 runs to 15 residues. The V gene lost 6 bases and the J gene lost 1 base, with 10 bases spanning the gap. This chain's CDR3 is CASSPTESGANVLTF. The CDR3 coding sequence is TGTGCCAGCAGCCCCACAGAGTCTGGGGCCAACGTCCTGACTTTC.

The chain joins TRBV7-2 to TRBJ2-7, with 8 bases lining up with TRBD1. CDR3 size: 15 residues. Germline CDR1 and CDR2: SGHTA and FQGNSA. V dropped 1 base and J dropped 6; count of bases not matched to a gene: 8. The CDR3 sequence: CASSLGDRGRGEQYF. CDR3 DNA: TGTGCCAGCAGCTTAGGTGACAGGGGCAGGGGCGAGCAGTACTTC.

This clone was observed once. The chain recombines TRBV7-8 with TRBJ2-2; no reliable D call. CDR3 length equals 14 residues. Trimming cost V 1 base and J 6 bases, with 9 bases left between them. Germline V gives CDR1 SGHVS, CDR2 FQNEAQ. As DNA, the CDR3 is TGTGCCAGCAGCTTAGGGTCCTGGGCCGGGGAGCTGTTTTTT. Its protein product is CASSLGSWAGELFF.

The CDR3 nucleotides read TGTGCCAGCAGCTTGCGACAAGGATCCAGGGAGCTGTTTTTT. Protein sequence: CASSLRQGSRELFF. The chain couples TRBV5-6 to TRBJ2-2; D is unclear. The CDR3 is 14 amino acids. The V gene lost 1 base and the J gene lost 9 bases, with 13 bases spanning the gap. Germline assignment: CDR1 SGHDT and CDR2 YYEEEE.

The chain employs TRBV19 and TRBJ1-1; D remains unclear. V was trimmed by 3 bases and J by 6 bases, leaving 8 bases between them. CDR1 and CDR2 (germline): LNHDA, SQIVND (reference sequence). The CDR3 has 12 residues. The CDR3 protein is CASSIQASEAFF. In DNA, the CDR3 is TGTGCCAGTAGTATTCAGGCTTCTGAAGCTTTCTTT.

The J gene is TRBJ1-2, the V gene TRBV4-3; D unclear. The CDR3 covers 16 residues. V lost 0 bases and J 4 bases, leaving 15 bases between the germline ends. Germline CDR1 LGHNA, CDR2 YSLEER. For the CDR3, the DNA is TGCGCCAGCAGCCAAGACCGCCAAGCACAGTCCTATGGCTACACCTTC. Protein product: CASSQDRQAQSYGYTF.

The CDR3 is CSVEATSYEQYF. CDR3 DNA: TGCAGCGTTGAAGCCACCTCCTACGAGCAGTACTTC. The chain has TRBV29-1 and TRBJ2-7; D is ambiguous. In germline, CDR1 is SQVTM, CDR2 ANQGSEA. The germline V and J ends were trimmed by 1 base and 0 bases, with 4 bases remaining between them. The CDR3 runs to 12 residues.

V and J are TRBV27 and TRBJ2-2; D is undetermined. CDR1 and CDR2 from the germline V gene are MNHEY and SMNVEV (reference sequence). CDR3 size: 11 residues. CDR3 bases: TGTCCCCAAACGCTCCCCAAGAAGCTGTTTTTT. It encodes CPQTLPKKLFF.

This clone appeared a few times. This chain connects TRBV29-1 to TRBJ1-1, with TRBD1 matching 8 bases. The germline V gene encodes CDR1 SQVTM and CDR2 ANQGSEA. V shed 6 bases and J 6 bases; nucleotides not matched to a gene: 12. This CDR3 comprises 14 residues. CDR3 coding DNA: TGCAGCGTACACCAGACAGGGGCGTTAGCTGAAGCTTTCTTT. It yields the protein CSVHQTGALAEAFF.

This clone was observed a few times. The chain carries TRBV4-3 and TRBJ1-1; D not resolved. CDR1 and CDR2 from the germline V gene are LGHNA and YSLEER. The V end lost 1 base, the J end lost 1 base, and 7 bases lay between the germline ends. CDR3 length: 14 amino acids. The CDR3 bases are TGCGCCAGCAGCCAAGTTACTCGGAACACTGAAGCTTTCTTT. Amino acids: CASSQVTRNTEAFF.

In its sample, this clone was seen a few times. The chain has TRBV2 and TRBJ2-7; TRBD2 might be the D (6 bases). The CDR3 extends over 12 amino acids. The germline V gene encodes CDR1 SNHLY and CDR2 FYNNEI. With 7 bases removed from V and 3 bases from J, the gap between germline ends came to 10 bases. The CDR3: CASTGDFYEQYF. The CDR3 bases are TGTGCCAGCACCGGGGACTTCTACGAGCAGTACTTC.

The chain couples TRBV5-1 to TRBJ2-3; tentative D call: TRBD2 (6 bases). This CDR3 is 13 amino acids long. The germline V gene encodes CDR1 SGHRS and CDR2 YFSETQ. Trimming took 5 bases from V and 5 from J, leaving 12 bases between them. This CDR3 is CASSSSSVDTQYF. The CDR3 DNA is TGCGCCAGCAGTTCGTCTAGCGTAGATACGCAGTATTTT.

V is TRBV25-1 and J is TRBJ1-1; D is unclear. This CDR3 is 13 amino acids long. Germline V gene lookup returns CDR1 MGHDK and CDR2 SYGVNS. Trimming took 6 bases from V and 1 from J, leaving 9 bases between them. CDR3 coding DNA: TGTGCCAGCAGAAAACAACCGAACACTGAAGCTTTCTTT. Protein: CASRKQPNTEAFF.

The chain employs TRBV19 and TRBJ2-6, with no clear D. CDR3 length: 13 amino acids. V shed 9 bases and J shed 0 bases, with 6 bases lying between them. Per the germline V gene, CDR1 is LNHDA and CDR2 is SQIVND (reference sequence). The CDR3 region has the DNA TGTGCCAGCAGGAACTCTGGGGCCAACGTCCTGACTTTC. The encoded protein is CASRNSGANVLTF.

On this clone: Germline is not matched at one junction end, which may reflect a read error. V is TRBV4-3 and J is TRBJ1-2; no clear D. CDR1 LGHNA and CDR2 YSLEER come from the germline V gene. This CDR3 has 13 amino acids. The CDR3 loop is CASSQDRYGVFYF. The DNA for the CDR3 is TGCGCCAGCAGCCAAGATCGTTACGGGGTATTCTACTTC.

V is TRBV4-3 and J is TRBJ1-4; D ambiguous. Trimming removed 1 base from V and 8 bases from J, with 17 bases in between. The germline gives CDR1 LGHNA, CDR2 YSLEER. CDR3 length equals 16 residues. DNA for the CDR3: TGCGCCAGCAGCCAAGGGCAGGACTTAGCTTCCGAAAAACTGTTTTTT. This sequence encodes CASSQGQDLASEKLFF.

The V gene is TRBV11-3, the J gene TRBJ2-1, with TRBD2 identical over 13 bases. CDR3 length: 17 amino acids. Per the germline V gene, CDR1 is SGHNT and CDR2 is YENEEA. The V and J ends lost 5 bases and 6 bases, in that order; junction bases with no gene match: 10. The DNA for the CDR3 is TGTGCCAGCAGCGTACTAGCGGGGGGGCCGAGCTTCAATGAGCAGTTCTTC. Translation: CASSVLAGGPSFNEQFF.

This chain joins TRBV14 and TRBJ2-1, with D perhaps matching TRBD2 (6 bases). The CDR3 loop spans 15 amino acids. Germline CDR1 and CDR2: SGHDN and FVKESK. Trimming removed 4 bases at V and 3 bases at J, with 13 bases between. CDR3 bases: TGTGCCAGCAGCCGAGGGGACTCCGACTACAATGAGCAGTTCTTC. It translates to CASSRGDSDYNEQFF.